Listed below are T cell receptor beta chains from one sample, sequenced in a study of T-cell reconstitution after alpha-beta-depleted transplantation in children. TCRdb fed the PCR reads into MiXCR, producing one record per CDR3 protein. The sample contains 250,000 to 400,000 distinct CDR3 sequences, approximately 23% of which appear only once. The specimen was PBMCs, mostly from graft donor cells, collected 180 days after TCRalphabeta/CD19-depleted stem cell transplant. The receptors come from a male patient under 18 who had a stem cell transplant for acute lymphoblastic leukemia, so the T cells may come from the graft donor. CDR3s include the opening cysteine and the closing phenylalanine or tryptophan. D genes are given only for firm matches. Expanded clones are given a class, and other clones once, few, many or no size at all.

CDR3nt: TGTGCCAGCAGCTTAGTCCCGACTAGGGAGCAGTTCTTC; CDR3aa: CASSLVPTREQFF; d_gene: NA; v_gene: TRBV7-6; j_gene: TRBJ2-1; abundance: NA
CDR3nt: TGTGCCAGCAGTGAAGAAGTGCTTTATGAGGAGAACGACGAGCAGTACTTC; CDR3aa: CASSEEVLYEENDEQYF; d_gene: NA; v_gene: TRBV25-1; j_gene: TRBJ2-7; abundance: NA
CDR3nt: TGCGCCAGCAGCCAAAGGTCGGGTCAGGGGGCGGTCGAGCAGTACTTC; CDR3aa: CASSQRSGQGAVEQYF; d_gene: TRBD1; v_gene: TRBV4-1; j_gene: TRBJ2-7; abundance: NA
CDR3nt: TGTGCCAGCAGCCAAGAAACCCAGATGGGGGTGGCAAACATTCAGTACTTC; CDR3aa: CASSQETQMGVANIQYF; d_gene: NA; v_gene: TRBV4-2; j_gene: TRBJ2-4; abundance: NA
CDR3nt: TGCAGCGTCGGCAGTAGGGTGGAGACCCAGTACTTC; CDR3aa: CSVGSRVETQYF; d_gene: NA; v_gene: TRBV29-1; j_gene: TRBJ2-5; abundance: NA
CDR3nt: TGTGCCACCACTTCGGACAGGGTCAGCTACGAGCAGTACTTC; CDR3aa: CATTSDRVSYEQYF; d_gene: TRBD1; v_gene: TRBV15; j_gene: TRBJ2-7; abundance: few
CDR3nt: TGCGCCAGCAGCATGAAAGCGGGAGGATTCACAGATACGCAGTATTTT; CDR3aa: CASSMKAGGFTDTQYF; d_gene: TRBD2; v_gene: TRBV5-1; j_gene: TRBJ2-3; abundance: few
CDR3nt: TGTGCCAGCAGCTTCCAGCTGAACACTGAAGCTTTCTTT; CDR3aa: CASSFQLNTEAFF; d_gene: NA; v_gene: TRBV7-9; j_gene: TRBJ1-1; abundance: NA
CDR3nt: TGCGCCAGCAGCTTGGGGTCCCGACAGGGACAAGAGACCCAGTACTTC; CDR3aa: CASSLGSRQGQETQYF; d_gene: TRBD1; v_gene: TRBV5-1; j_gene: TRBJ2-5; abundance: few
CDR3nt: TGTGCCAGCAGTTTATGGACAGGGGGCGATGGCAATCAGCCCCAGCATTTT; CDR3aa: CASSLWTGGDGNQPQHF; d_gene: TRBD1; v_gene: TRBV28; j_gene: TRBJ1-5; abundance: NA
CDR3nt: TGCGCCAGCAGCTTGCTCGGGAGGGCCGTCAGCACAGATACGCAGTATTTT; CDR3aa: CASSLLGRAVSTDTQYF; d_gene: TRBD2; v_gene: TRBV5-1; j_gene: TRBJ2-3; abundance: few
CDR3nt: TGTGCCAGCAGCGTTCATTCGGGCACCGGGGAGCTGTTTTTT; CDR3aa: CASSVHSGTGELFF; d_gene: NA; v_gene: TRBV9; j_gene: TRBJ2-2; abundance: NA
CDR3nt: TGTGCCAGCCTGGAGGGACTAGCGTTGTACGAGCAGTACTTC; CDR3aa: CASLEGLALYEQYF; d_gene: TRBD2; v_gene: TRBV2; j_gene: TRBJ2-7; abundance: few
CDR3nt: TGTGCCAGCAGTTTAGGACAGGGGATCCCCCTCTACGAGCAGTACTTC; CDR3aa: CASSLGQGIPLYEQYF; d_gene: TRBD1; v_gene: TRBV12-3/TRBV12-4; j_gene: TRBJ2-7; abundance: NA
CDR3nt: TGCGCCAGCAGCTTGGGCGGACTAGCGAGGAAAGAGACCCAGTACTTC; CDR3aa: CASSLGGLARKETQYF; d_gene: TRBD2; v_gene: TRBV5-1; j_gene: TRBJ2-5; abundance: NA
CDR3nt: TGCGCCAGCAGAATCCTAGCGGGAGAGGGGGGCACAGATACGCAGTATTTT; CDR3aa: CASRILAGEGGTDTQYF; d_gene: TRBD2; v_gene: TRBV5-1; j_gene: TRBJ2-3; abundance: NA
CDR3nt: TGTGCCAGCAGCCAACCTTCGTGGGCCGTCTCCTACAATGAGCAGTTCTTC; CDR3aa: CASSQPSWAVSYNEQFF; d_gene: NA; v_gene: TRBV4-2; j_gene: TRBJ2-1; abundance: few
CDR3nt: TGCGCCAGCAGCCCTGGGGACAGGGCCTACGAGCAGTACTTC; CDR3aa: CASSPGDRAYEQYF; d_gene: TRBD1; v_gene: TRBV5-1; j_gene: TRBJ2-7; abundance: NA
CDR3nt: TGCAGCGTTGTCGTGGTAGCGGGAGTCGCAGATACGCAGTATTTT; CDR3aa: CSVVVVAGVADTQYF; d_gene: TRBD2; v_gene: TRBV29-1; j_gene: TRBJ2-3; abundance: few
CDR3nt: TGCAGTGCTGGGAACGGGTTTGAAGCTTTCTTT; CDR3aa: CSAGNGFEAFF; d_gene: NA; v_gene: TRBV20-1; j_gene: TRBJ1-1; abundance: few
CDR3nt: TGCAGCGTTGTAAGAACAGGGAACGGGAAGGAGCAGTACTTC; CDR3aa: CSVVRTGNGKEQYF; d_gene: NA; v_gene: TRBV29-1; j_gene: TRBJ2-7; abundance: NA
CDR3nt: TGTGCCAGCTCGGGACAGACTAACTATGGCTACACCTTC; CDR3aa: CASSGQTNYGYTF; d_gene: TRBD1; v_gene: TRBV6-1; j_gene: TRBJ1-2; abundance: few
CDR3nt: TGCAGTGCTTCCTACGAGCAGTACTTC; CDR3aa: CSASYEQYF; d_gene: NA; v_gene: TRBV20-1; j_gene: TRBJ2-7; abundance: NA
CDR3nt: TGTGCCAGCAGCCGGACTAGCGCCAGAGCCGGGGAGCTGTTTTTT; CDR3aa: CASSRTSARAGELFF; d_gene: TRBD2; v_gene: TRBV9; j_gene: TRBJ2-2; abundance: NA
CDR3nt: TGCAGTGCGAATCTAGCAGCAGATACGCAGTATTTT; CDR3aa: CSANLAADTQYF; d_gene: NA; v_gene: TRBV20-1; j_gene: TRBJ2-3; abundance: many
CDR3nt: TGTGCCAGCAGCTCTGGGCCCCAACCCTACAATGAGCAGTTCTTC; CDR3aa: CASSSGPQPYNEQFF; d_gene: NA; v_gene: TRBV7-9; j_gene: TRBJ2-1; abundance: few
CDR3nt: TGTGCCAGCAGCTTGTTTAGCGGGAGCGAGCAGTACTTC; CDR3aa: CASSLFSGSEQYF; d_gene: TRBD2; v_gene: TRBV5-6; j_gene: TRBJ2-7; abundance: few
CDR3nt: TGTGCCAGCAGTGAAGGGGGAGGATACGAGCAGTACTTC; CDR3aa: CASSEGGGYEQYF; d_gene: NA; v_gene: TRBV25-1; j_gene: TRBJ2-7; abundance: few
CDR3nt: TGTGCCAGCAGTCCCGGACAGGGGATCGCTGAAGCTTTCTTT; CDR3aa: CASSPGQGIAEAFF; d_gene: TRBD1; v_gene: TRBV4-2; j_gene: TRBJ1-1; abundance: few
CDR3nt: TGCAGTGCTAGAGAGGGGAGCCCCAATGAGCAGTTCTTC; CDR3aa: CSAREGSPNEQFF; d_gene: NA; v_gene: TRBV20-1; j_gene: TRBJ2-1; abundance: NA
CDR3nt: TGCGCCAGCAGCCCCGTAGCGCTAACCGCTTCTGGGGCCAACGTCCTGACTTTC; CDR3aa: CASSPVALTASGANVLTF; d_gene: NA; v_gene: TRBV4-1; j_gene: TRBJ2-6; abundance: many
CDR3nt: TGCAGTGCTAGAGAATCGGGGTACACAGATACGCAGTATTTT; CDR3aa: CSARESGYTDTQYF; d_gene: NA; v_gene: TRBV20-1; j_gene: TRBJ2-3; abundance: once
CDR3nt: TGTGCCAGCAGTTACCGGGGGCTCCTTGCCGGCTACGAGCAGTACTTC; CDR3aa: CASSYRGLLAGYEQYF; d_gene: NA; v_gene: TRBV27; j_gene: TRBJ2-7; abundance: few
CDR3nt: TGCGCCAGCAGCTTGGCTCTAGCGGGAGTCAATGAGCAGTTCTTC; CDR3aa: CASSLALAGVNEQFF; d_gene: TRBD2; v_gene: TRBV5-1; j_gene: TRBJ2-1; abundance: NA
CDR3nt: TGTGCCAGCAGCTCCCCGGGACAGGGGTTTGAGCAGTACTTC; CDR3aa: CASSSPGQGFEQYF; d_gene: TRBD1; v_gene: TRBV7-8; j_gene: TRBJ2-7; abundance: NA
CDR3nt: TGTGCCAGCACCCGCGTTCTTAGTGAAGAGACCCAGTACTTC; CDR3aa: CASTRVLSEETQYF; d_gene: NA; v_gene: TRBV12-3/TRBV12-4; j_gene: TRBJ2-5; abundance: NA
CDR3nt: TGCGCCAGCAGAAAGGGGGTTTCCTACGAGCAGTACTTC; CDR3aa: CASRKGVSYEQYF; d_gene: NA; v_gene: TRBV5-1; j_gene: TRBJ2-7; abundance: few
CDR3nt: TGTGCCAGCAGCTTAAGAGACCGGCCGTCCCCTGAGAACAATGAGCAGTTCTTC; CDR3aa: CASSLRDRPSPENNEQFF; d_gene: NA; v_gene: TRBV7-3; j_gene: TRBJ2-1; abundance: few
CDR3nt: TGTGCCACCAGTGATTTTTTCGCTGAGGAGCAGTTCTTC; CDR3aa: CATSDFFAEEQFF; d_gene: NA; v_gene: TRBV24-1; j_gene: TRBJ2-1; abundance: NA
CDR3nt: TGTGCTAGTGCCCCAGAACTGCCGTCCTACGAGCAGTACTTC; CDR3aa: CASAPELPSYEQYF; d_gene: NA; v_gene: TRBV12-5; j_gene: TRBJ2-7; abundance: NA
CDR3nt: TGTGCCAGCAGCGACTCGGGACTAGCGGGAGTGGGTGAGCAGTTCTTC; CDR3aa: CASSDSGLAGVGEQFF; d_gene: TRBD2; v_gene: TRBV7-3; j_gene: TRBJ2-1; abundance: NA
CDR3nt: TGTGCCAGCAGTGGAAGGGGTGGACGGAGCTACGAGCAGTACTTC; CDR3aa: CASSGRGGRSYEQYF; d_gene: NA; v_gene: TRBV6-1; j_gene: TRBJ2-7; abundance: few
CDR3nt: TGTGCCAGCAGCGTGTACGGACAGGGAGGGAACACCATATATTTT; CDR3aa: CASSVYGQGGNTIYF; d_gene: TRBD1; v_gene: TRBV9; j_gene: TRBJ1-3; abundance: few
CDR3nt: TGTGCCAGCAGTGAAATACGGGGAGCCGGGGAGCTGTTTTTT; CDR3aa: CASSEIRGAGELFF; d_gene: NA; v_gene: TRBV25-1; j_gene: TRBJ2-2; abundance: few
CDR3nt: TGTGCCAGCTCACTCACACCTGGGGCCAACGTCCTGACTTTC; CDR3aa: CASSLTPGANVLTF; d_gene: NA; v_gene: TRBV18; j_gene: TRBJ2-6; abundance: NA
CDR3nt: TGTGCCAGCAGCGTAGGAGGGAACGATGAGCAGTTCTTC; CDR3aa: CASSVGGNDEQFF; d_gene: NA; v_gene: TRBV9; j_gene: TRBJ2-1; abundance: few
CDR3nt: TGTGCCAGCAGCCAAGACAAGCGGGGTGCGGGGCAGTTCTTC; CDR3aa: CASSQDKRGAGQFF; d_gene: TRBD2; v_gene: TRBV4-2; j_gene: TRBJ2-1; abundance: many
CDR3nt: TGCGCCAGCAGCTTGGACAGGGGAGGGAAGACCCAGTACTTC; CDR3aa: CASSLDRGGKTQYF; d_gene: NA; v_gene: TRBV5-1; j_gene: TRBJ2-5; abundance: few
CDR3nt: TGCGCCAGCAGCTCCCGGGACAGGGCCACTGAAGCTTTCTTT; CDR3aa: CASSSRDRATEAFF; d_gene: TRBD1; v_gene: TRBV5-1; j_gene: TRBJ1-1; abundance: few
CDR3nt: TGCAGCGTTGAGTTGTGGGGGCGTCGGACTGAAGCTTTCTTT; CDR3aa: CSVELWGRRTEAFF; d_gene: NA; v_gene: TRBV29-1; j_gene: TRBJ1-1; abundance: few
CDR3nt: TGTGCCAGCGGGAGCAGGGGTTCCTACAATGAGCAGTTCTTC; CDR3aa: CASGSRGSYNEQFF; d_gene: NA; v_gene: TRBV27; j_gene: TRBJ2-1; abundance: few
CDR3nt: TGCAGTGCGGATGGACTCGCGTTCTACGAGCAGTACTTC; CDR3aa: CSADGLAFYEQYF; d_gene: NA; v_gene: TRBV20-1; j_gene: TRBJ2-7; abundance: NA
CDR3nt: TGTGCCAGCTCACCACAGGGTTTGGAAGAGGTTGGCTACACCTTC; CDR3aa: CASSPQGLEEVGYTF; d_gene: NA; v_gene: TRBV18; j_gene: TRBJ1-2; abundance: few
CDR3nt: TGTGCCAGCAGTACACGGACAGTAAATTTCTATGGCTACACCTTC; CDR3aa: CASSTRTVNFYGYTF; d_gene: NA; v_gene: TRBV27; j_gene: TRBJ1-2; abundance: few
CDR3nt: TGTGCCAGCAGTTTAGCGGGGGGACTAGTAACTCGCGAGCAGTACTTC; CDR3aa: CASSLAGGLVTREQYF; d_gene: TRBD2; v_gene: TRBV12-3/TRBV12-4; j_gene: TRBJ2-7; abundance: NA
CDR3nt: TGCGCCAGCAGCTTGGCCGGGAGGGCCCTCCACTTT; CDR3aa: CASSLAGRALHF; d_gene: NA; v_gene: TRBV5-1; j_gene: TRBJ1-6; abundance: NA
CDR3nt: TGCAGTGCTCCACGGGACGGCAGGGACTACGAGCAGTACTTC; CDR3aa: CSAPRDGRDYEQYF; d_gene: NA; v_gene: TRBV20-1; j_gene: TRBJ2-7; abundance: few
CDR3nt: TGTGCCAGCAGTTCCGGGTCGGGGAGTGGGGGGGCCAACGTCCTGACTTTC; CDR3aa: CASSSGSGSGGANVLTF; d_gene: NA; v_gene: TRBV6-5; j_gene: TRBJ2-6; abundance: NA
CDR3nt: TGTGCCAGCAAGGACAGGACAAGCACCTACGAGCAGTACTTC; CDR3aa: CASKDRTSTYEQYF; d_gene: TRBD1; v_gene: TRBV6-1; j_gene: TRBJ2-7; abundance: NA